The 25 T cell receptor beta chains below were found in one sample sequenced in a study of CD8 T cells in ankylosing spondylitis. TCRdb analysed the 5' RACE reads with MiXCR anew, one entry per CDR3 protein. The sample has around 480,000 distinct CDR3 sequences; 15% to 20% are singletons. Study-level results: Ankylosing spondylitis blood seemed to carry a telltale TCR beta motif made of under ten highly homologous variants.

What these receptors recognize is not known. The sequenced material came from blood, either unsorted or a sorted T cell fraction (not recorded which). These receptors were collected from a male donor with ankylosing spondylitis.

This clonotype occurred a few times. The V and J genes are TRBV29-1 and TRBJ1-1, with TRBD1 matching over 8 bases. The ends lost 7 bases at V and 8 bases at J; junction bases unmatched: 15. The CDR3 has 14 residues. Germline V gene sequence: CDR1 SQVTM, CDR2 ANQGSEA. CDR3 sequence: CSGDRSPQGGEAFF. The DNA for the CDR3 is TGCAGCGGGGACAGGTCCCCCCAGGGGGGGGAAGCTTTCTTT.

This clonotype has more than one count but fewer than ten. This sequence joins TRBV2 and TRBJ1-3; TRBD1 is a possible D gene (6 bases). Germline CDR1 is SNHLY and CDR2 is FYNNEI. The ends were cut back, 2 bases at V and 1 base at J, with 12 bases in the middle. This CDR3 region has 16 residues. The CDR3 loop reads CASSESGGQSGNTIYF. DNA for the CDR3: TGTGCCAGCAGTGAAAGCGGAGGACAGTCTGGAAACACCATATATTTT. Full variable domain (missing parts from reference TRBV2 and TRBJ1-3): EPEVTQTPSHQVTQMGQEVILRCVPISNHLYFYWYRQILGQKVEFLVSFYNNEISEKSEIFDDQFSVERPDGSNFTLKIRSTKLEDSAMYFCASSESGGQSGNTIYFGEGSWLTVV.

This clonotype has more than one count but fewer than ten. The chain is built from TRBV10-3 and TRBJ1-1, with D hard to call. Per germline, CDR1 ENHRY and CDR2 SYGVKD. Trimming pared 3 bases from V and 6 bases from J, leaving 8 bases between. The CDR3 has 12 amino acids. In DNA form, the CDR3 reads TGTGCCATCAGTGATCAAACGGCTGAAGCTTTCTTT. Translating it yields CAISDQTAEAFF.

The chain links TRBV4-3 to TRBJ1-2; no definite D call. CDR1 is LGHNA, CDR2 YSLEER, per germline. V was trimmed by 0 bases and J by 8 bases, leaving 10 bases between them. The CDR3 runs to 13 residues. CDR3 in DNA: TGCGCCAGCAGCCAAGAGCTCCGGGGAGGCTACACCTTC. Translating it yields CASSQELRGGYTF.

The gene calls are TRBV7-2 and TRBJ1-2; D gene ambiguous. Germline V lookup: CDR1 SGHTA, CDR2 FQGNSA. The CDR3 extends over 15 amino acids. With 6 bases removed from V and 3 bases from J, the gap between germline ends came to 17 bases. The CDR3 loop reads CASRVGPSWDYGYTF. CDR3 DNA sequence: TGTGCCAGCAGAGTAGGACCGAGCTGGGACTATGGCTACACCTTC. Using reference TRBV7-2 and TRBJ1-2 for the parts outside the CDR3, the full variable domain is GAGVSQSPSNKVTEKGKDVELRCDPISGHTALYWYRQSLGQGLEFLIYFQGNSAPDKSGLPSDRFSAERTGGSVSTLTIQRTQQEDSAVYLCASRVGPSWDYGYTFGSGTRLTVV.

The V gene is TRBV9, the J gene TRBJ1-6, with D perhaps TRBD1 (6 bases). Germline V gene lookup returns CDR1 SGDLS and CDR2 YYNGEE. CDR3 length: 14 residues. V lost 3 bases and J 5 bases, leaving 9 bases between the germline ends. For the CDR3, the DNA is TGTGCCAGCAGCGACGGGGACAATAATTCACCCCTCCACTTT. It encodes CASSDGDNNSPLHF.

To note about this clonotype: The junction departs from germline at one end; a sequencing error may be responsible. This sequence joins TRBV7-7 and TRBJ1-1, with D perhaps matching TRBD1 (5 bases). Germline V gene data show CDR1 as SSHAT and CDR2 as FNYEAQ (reference sequence). The CDR3 runs 16 residues. The CDR3 DNA is TGTGCTAGCAACCTATTGGGGGGGACGTGGAACACTGAAGCTTTCTTT. Amino acid sequence: CASNLLGGTWNTEAFF.

This clonotype was recorded a few times. V gene TRBV19 combines with J gene TRBJ1-5, with TRBD1 matching over 9 bases. This CDR3 comprises 17 residues. Germline V gene sequence: CDR1 LNHDA, CDR2 SQIVND (reference sequence). V lost 5 bases and J lost 2; bases outside the gene matches: 10. In DNA form, the CDR3 reads TGTGCCAGTAGTCCCACACAGGGGGCGAGCGGCAATCAGCCCCAGCATTTT. The encoded protein is CASSPTQGASGNQPQHF. Filled out from reference TRBV19 and TRBJ1-5, the complete variable domain reads DGGITQSPKYLFRKEGQNVTLSCEQNLNHDAMYWYRQDPGQGLRLIYYSQIVNDFQKGDIAEGYSVSREKKESFPLTVTSAQKNPTAFYLCASSPTQGASGNQPQHFGDGTRLSIL.

CDR3 region: CSAREGGSDGYTF. The DNA of the CDR3 is TGCAGTGCTAGAGAAGGCGGCTCGGATGGCTACACCTTC. The chain carries TRBV20-1 and TRBJ1-2; no firm D call. Trimming removed 0 bases from V and 6 bases from J, with 11 bases in between. CDR1 DFQATT and CDR2 SNEGSKA come from the germline V gene (reference sequence). There are 13 residues in the CDR3.

This clonotype was counted between two and nine times. V is TRBV29-1 and J is TRBJ2-7; D perhaps matches TRBD2 (6 bases). The germline CDR1 and CDR2 sequences are SQVTM and ANQGSEA. The CDR3 is made up of 11 amino acids. The V end lost 7 bases, the J end lost 4 bases, and 11 bases lay between the germline ends. The DNA for the CDR3 is TGCAGCGCAGGACGGGGGTACGAGCAGTACTTC. This sequence encodes CSAGRGYEQYF.

At least ten counts were recorded for this clonotype. This sequence joins TRBV20-1 and TRBJ2-7; tentatively, D is TRBD1 (6 bases). CDR1 and CDR2 (germline): DFQATT, SNEGSKA (reference sequence). Trimming pared 2 bases from V and 7 bases from J, leaving 12 bases between. The CDR3 spans 12 residues. The CDR3 DNA sequence: TGCAGTGCTAGAACATACAGGGCGGAGCAGTACTTC. Protein: CSARTYRAEQYF.

In this sample, this clonotype turned up many times. The rearrangement joins TRBV12-3 or TRBV12-4 to TRBJ1-2; D may be TRBD1 (5 bases). CDR3 length equals 13 residues. Trimming took 6 bases from V and 1 from J, leaving 9 bases between them. In nucleotides, the CDR3 is TGTGCCAGCAGCCAACAGGTTAACTATGGCTACACCTTC. This codes for CASSQQVNYGYTF.

This clonotype has only one observation. This chain joins TRBV14 and TRBJ2-5; D remains unclear. Germline V gene lookup returns CDR1 SGHDN and CDR2 FVKESK. This CDR3 contains 15 residues. The V end was cut by 0 bases, the J end by 4 bases, with 12 bases between. The CDR3 loop reads CASSQDGRLGETQYF. CDR3 DNA: TGTGCCAGCAGCCAAGATGGGCGTCTCGGAGAGACCCAGTACTTC.

The CDR3 DNA reads as TGTGCCAGCTCACCCGCAGGGAGAAAGTACTATGGCTACACCTTC. Protein: CASSPAGRKYYGYTF. The chain recombines TRBV18 with TRBJ1-2, with TRBD1 as a possible D gene (5 bases). From germline, CDR1 is KGHSH and CDR2 LQKENI. The CDR3 loop spans 15 amino acids. V was pared by 3 bases and J by 3 bases, with 14 bases between.

This clonotype showed up just a few times. This rearrangement joins TRBV12-3 or TRBV12-4 to TRBJ2-4; 10 nucleotides agree with TRBD2. The length of the CDR3 is 14 residues. Trimming removed 5 bases from V and 7 bases from J; junction bases left unmatched: 5. The CDR3 region is CASSPSGRANIQYF. The CDR3 DNA reads as TGTGCCAGCAGTCCTAGCGGGAGAGCGAACATTCAGTACTTC.

This rearrangement joins TRBV20-1 to TRBJ2-5; D is uncertain. CDR1 is DFQATT and CDR2 is SNEGSKA in the germline V gene (reference sequence). The CDR3 is made up of 10 amino acids. Trimming shortened V by 3 bases and J by 5 bases, and 4 bases separated the two germline ends. The chain's CDR3 is CSASLETQYF. The CDR3 DNA follows: TGCAGTGCTAGTTTGGAGACCCAGTACTTC.

This sequence joins TRBV18 and TRBJ1-5; perhaps TRBD1 as D (5 bases). Looked up from germline, CDR1 is KGHSH and CDR2 is LQKENI. Trimming shortened V by 3 bases and J by 3 bases, and 12 bases separated the two germline ends. The CDR3 length is 15 residues. The CDR3 bases are TGTGCCAGCTCACCGGGTGGGGGATTCAATCAGCCCCAGCATTTT. It translates to CASSPGGGFNQPQHF.

In its sample, this clonotype was seen many times. This chain joins TRBV7-2 and TRBJ2-5; D possibly uses TRBD1 or TRBD2 (5 bases each). Trimming stripped 5 bases from V and 3 bases from J, with 16 bases between. The CDR3 runs to 15 residues. Germline CDR1 and CDR2: SGHTA and FQGNSA. The CDR3 region has the DNA TGTGCCAGCAGCCGCGCAGGGACGGAAAAAGAGACCCAGTACTTC. Residues: CASSRAGTEKETQYF.

In this sample, this clonotype turned up a few times. This chain uses TRBV5-6 with TRBJ2-7, with unresolved D. The CDR3 runs 14 residues. V gave up 5 bases and J gave up 4 bases, with 16 bases separating them. Looked up from germline, CDR1 is SGHDT and CDR2 is YYEEEE. This chain's CDR3 is CASRIGGPNYEQYF. The DNA of the CDR3 is TGTGCCAGCAGAATAGGCGGACCTAATTACGAGCAGTACTTC.

The V gene is TRBV15, the J gene TRBJ2-3; TRBD2 aligns across 11 bases. CDR1 and CDR2 (germline): LNHNV, YYDKDF (reference sequence). The V and J ends lost 2 bases and 2 bases, in that order; junction bases with no gene match: 9. This CDR3 region has 18 residues. The chain's CDR3 is CATSRTSLAGGPTDTQYF. CDR3 sequence (DNA): TGTGCCACCAGCAGAACATCTTTAGCGGGGGGGCCCACAGATACGCAGTATTTT.

The chain recombines TRBV7-9 with TRBJ2-3; 7 bases fit TRBD1. V trimming: 5 bases; J trimming: 1 base; junction bases outside the gene matches: 6. Germline V gene sequence: CDR1 SEHNR, CDR2 FQNEAQ (reference sequence). The CDR3 contains 15 residues. The DNA of the CDR3 is TGTGCCAGCAGCCGCGGACAGGCTGGCACAGATACGCAGTATTTT. Translating gives CASSRGQAGTDTQYF.

The chain couples TRBV15 to TRBJ1-5; D not certain. This CDR3 spans 14 amino acids. V shed 3 bases and J shed 4 bases, with 10 bases lying between them. The germline CDR1 and CDR2 sequences are LNHNV and YYDKDF (reference sequence). Here the CDR3 DNA reads TGTGCCACCAGCAGCGACTCGGGGAATCAGCCCCAGCATTTT. Amino acids: CATSSDSGNQPQHF.

This clonotype has a handful of counts. The chain joins TRBV5-1 to TRBJ2-6; unclear D gene. This CDR3 contains 17 residues. Germline V CDR1 and CDR2: SGHRS, YFSETQ. V was clipped by 0 bases and J by 1 base, with 11 bases between them. The CDR3 nucleotides read TGCGCCAGCAGCTTGGGTAGAACAGAGTCTGGGGCCAACGTCCTGACTTTC. Its protein is CASSLGRTESGANVLTF.

V usage is TRBV10-3 and J usage is TRBJ2-7, with D possibly TRBD2 on 5 matching bases. Per the germline V gene, CDR1 is ENHRY and CDR2 is SYGVKD. V lost 4 bases to trimming and J lost 5 bases, with 12 bases between them. The CDR3 covers 13 residues. CDR3 protein: CAISVEGSHEQYF. Written as DNA, the CDR3 is TGTGCCATCAGTGTTGAGGGCTCGCACGAGCAGTACTTC.

This clonotype was observed a few times. The chain couples TRBV10-3 to TRBJ2-3, with TRBD1 identical over 9 bases. The CDR3 is 16 residues long. From germline, CDR1 is ENHRY and CDR2 SYGVKD. With V trimmed by 3 bases and J by 7 bases, 11 bases remained unmatched. CDR3 sequence: CAISDRAGTGKYTQYF. For the CDR3, the DNA is TGTGCCATCAGTGATCGAGCCGGGACAGGGAAATATACGCAGTATTTT.